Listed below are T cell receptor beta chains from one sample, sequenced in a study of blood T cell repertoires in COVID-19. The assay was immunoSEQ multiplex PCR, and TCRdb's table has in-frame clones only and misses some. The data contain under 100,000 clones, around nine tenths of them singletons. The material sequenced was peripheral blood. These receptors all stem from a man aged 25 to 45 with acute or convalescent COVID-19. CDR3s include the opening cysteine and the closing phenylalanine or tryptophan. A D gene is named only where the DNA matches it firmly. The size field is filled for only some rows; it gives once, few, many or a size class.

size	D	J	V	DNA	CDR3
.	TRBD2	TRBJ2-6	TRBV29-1	TGCAGCGTTTTCAGCGGGAGATCGGCTGGGGCCAACGTCCTGACTTTC	CSVFSGRSAGANVLTF
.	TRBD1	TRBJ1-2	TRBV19	TGTGCCAGTACGGGACAGACACCACCTGGCTACACCTTC	CASTGQTPPGYTF
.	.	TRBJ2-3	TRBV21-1	TGTGCCAGCAGCACAGAAACAGGTTTTGCCACAGATACGCAGTATTTT	CASSTETGFATDTQYF
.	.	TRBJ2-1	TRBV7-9	TGTGCCAGCAGCTTAGCCAGGGGTTCCTACAATGAGCAGTTCTTC	CASSLARGSYNEQFF
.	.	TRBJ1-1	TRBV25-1	TGTGCCAGCAGCGCAAACGGGGGTCCTGAAGCTTTCTTT	CASSANGGPEAFF
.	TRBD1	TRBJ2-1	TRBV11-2	TGTGCCAGCAGCACCACGGGACAGGGGACGAATGAGCAGTTCTTC	CASSTTGQGTNEQFF
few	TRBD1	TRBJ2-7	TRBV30	TGTGCCTCCTCAAAGACCTACAGGGGAAGCTCCTACGAGCAGTACTTC	CASSKTYRGSSYEQYF
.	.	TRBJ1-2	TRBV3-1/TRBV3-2	TGTGCCAGCAGCCAACCAGGGTACAGAGGCTACACCTTC	CASSQPGYRGYTF
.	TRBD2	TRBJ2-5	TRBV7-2	TGTGCCAGCAGCTTAACCGGACTAGCGGGAGAGACCCAGTACTTC	CASSLTGLAGETQYF
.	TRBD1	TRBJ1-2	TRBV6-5	TGTGCCAGCAGTTCCCGGACAGGAGTAAACTATGGCTACACCTTC	CASSSRTGVNYGYTF
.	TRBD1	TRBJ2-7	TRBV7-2	TGTGCCAGCAGCTTAGGGACAGGGTATTACTACGAGCAGTACTTC	CASSLGTGYYYEQYF
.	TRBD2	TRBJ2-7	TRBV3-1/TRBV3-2	TGTGCCAGCAGCCCTCCGGGACTAGCGGGAACCGAGCAGTACTTC	CASSPPGLAGTEQYF
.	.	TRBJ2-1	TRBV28	TGTGCCAGCTGGGCACAAACCTACAATGAGCAGTTCTTC	CASWAQTYNEQFF
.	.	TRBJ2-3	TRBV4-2	TGTGCCAGCAGCCAAGGACTCACAGATACGCAGTATTTT	CASSQGLTDTQYF
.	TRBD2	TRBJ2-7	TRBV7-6	TGTGCCAGCACGCGACTAGCGGGAGGGTCCGAGCAGTACTTC	CASTRLAGGSEQYF
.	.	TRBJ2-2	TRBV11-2	TGTGCCAGCAGCCCGGGATTTCTCAGCACCGGGGAGCTGTTTTTT	CASSPGFLSTGELFF
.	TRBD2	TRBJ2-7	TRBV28	TGTGCCAGCAGTCTCCCGACTAGCGGTACCTACGAGCAGTACTTC	CASSLPTSGTYEQYF